These 8 T cell receptor beta chains were all obtained from the same sample, sequenced in a study of blood T cells in healthy people across ages. A second PCR, run for roughly 7 to 12 cycles, used a sample-barcoded 5' primer plus a J-beta primer mix. TCRdb passed the 5' RACE reads through MiXCR, listing each CDR3 protein once. This sample has about 570,000 distinct CDR3 sequences, with 27% found just once. The sample comprised blood. These receptors all stem from a woman in her 70s in good health.

The chain has TRBV2 and TRBJ2-1; TRBD1 matches 7 bases. The better agreement between TRBJ2-7 and the DNA end casts doubt on the J call. Germline V gene sequence: CDR1 SNHLY, CDR2 FYNNEI. The CDR3 totals 13 residues. The chain's CDR3 is CASSVRQGTGQYF. CDR3 bases: TGTGCCAGCAGTGTTCGACAGGGTACCGGGCAGTACTTC.

This clonotype was seen only a few times. The chain links TRBV4-3 to TRBJ2-3, with 7 nucleotides matching TRBD2. The CDR3 contains 15 residues. With V trimmed by 1 base and J by 4 bases, 5 bases remained unmatched. In germline, CDR1 is LGHNA, CDR2 YSLEER. CDR3 DNA: TGCGCCAGCAGCCAAGGACTAGCTGACGCAGATACGCAGTATTTT. This gives the protein CASSQGLADADTQYF.

CDR3 sequence (DNA): TGTGCCTGGAGTGTGGGGTGGGGGGGCCTGAATACGCAGTATTTT. It encodes CAWSVGWGGLNTQYF. V gene TRBV30 combines with J gene TRBJ2-3, with a tentative D call TRBD2 (7 bases). The ends were cut back, 0 bases at V and 7 bases at J, with 17 bases in the middle. The CDR3 runs to 15 residues. In germline, CDR1 is GTSNPN, CDR2 SVGIG (reference sequence).

This chain uses TRBV7-2 with TRBJ2-3; 8 nucleotides align to TRBD2. J lost 0 bases, V lost 5 bases, and 7 bases had no gene match. Germline CDR1 is SGHTA and CDR2 is FQGNSA. The CDR3 is 16 amino acids. The CDR3, as DNA: TGTGCCAGCAGCCCTAGGGCGGGGGGTAGCACAGATACGCAGTATTTT. Protein product: CASSPRAGGSTDTQYF. Full variable domain (rest looked up from reference TRBV7-2 and TRBJ2-3): GAGVSQSPSNKVTEKGKDVELRCDPISGHTALYWYRQSLGQGLEFLIYFQGNSAPDKSGLPSDRFSAERTGGSVSTLTIQRTQQEDSAVYLCASSPRAGGSTDTQYFGPGTRLTVL.

This clonotype was found a few times. The rearrangement joins TRBV13 to TRBJ2-5; 10 positions match TRBD1. The germline gives CDR1 PRHDT, CDR2 FYEKMQ (reference sequence). V shed 5 bases and J 1 base; nucleotides not matched to a gene: 16. The CDR3 covers 19 residues. The CDR3 DNA follows: TGTGCCAGCAGCCACCGGACAGGGGGGCGGATAGCATTCCAAGAGACCCAGTACTTC. Amino acid sequence: CASSHRTGGRIAFQETQYF.

Regarding this clonotype: The junction shows a germline mismatch at one end, possibly a read error. The chain has TRBV6-5 and TRBJ1-4; maybe TRBD1 (5 bases). This CDR3 spans 15 amino acids. Germline CDR1 is MNHEY and CDR2 is SVGAGI. The CDR3 coding sequence is TGTGCCAGCAGTTTTGACAGATCAACTAATGAAAAACTGGTTTTT. Residues: CASSFDRSTNEKLVF.

This clonotype has ten or more counts. The genes are TRBV29-1 and TRBJ2-5; 8 positions match TRBD1. Germline CDR1 and CDR2: SQVTM and ANQGSEA. V lost 3 bases to trimming and J lost 6 bases; unmatched junction nucleotides: 6. There are 13 residues in the CDR3. CDR3 sequence (DNA): TGCAGCGTTGAGGACACCAGGGGGCAGACCCAGTACTTC. It translates to CSVEDTRGQTQYF.

This chain joins TRBV9 and TRBJ1-2; TRBD1 aligns across 9 bases. Germline-derived CDR1 and CDR2 are SGDLS and YYNGEE. The CDR3 sequence is 14 residues long. V was pared by 5 bases and J by 3 bases, with 5 bases of the junction left unmatched. The CDR3 loop reads CASSTTGGDYGYTF. The CDR3 DNA is TGTGCCAGCAGTACTACAGGGGGCGACTATGGCTACACCTTC.